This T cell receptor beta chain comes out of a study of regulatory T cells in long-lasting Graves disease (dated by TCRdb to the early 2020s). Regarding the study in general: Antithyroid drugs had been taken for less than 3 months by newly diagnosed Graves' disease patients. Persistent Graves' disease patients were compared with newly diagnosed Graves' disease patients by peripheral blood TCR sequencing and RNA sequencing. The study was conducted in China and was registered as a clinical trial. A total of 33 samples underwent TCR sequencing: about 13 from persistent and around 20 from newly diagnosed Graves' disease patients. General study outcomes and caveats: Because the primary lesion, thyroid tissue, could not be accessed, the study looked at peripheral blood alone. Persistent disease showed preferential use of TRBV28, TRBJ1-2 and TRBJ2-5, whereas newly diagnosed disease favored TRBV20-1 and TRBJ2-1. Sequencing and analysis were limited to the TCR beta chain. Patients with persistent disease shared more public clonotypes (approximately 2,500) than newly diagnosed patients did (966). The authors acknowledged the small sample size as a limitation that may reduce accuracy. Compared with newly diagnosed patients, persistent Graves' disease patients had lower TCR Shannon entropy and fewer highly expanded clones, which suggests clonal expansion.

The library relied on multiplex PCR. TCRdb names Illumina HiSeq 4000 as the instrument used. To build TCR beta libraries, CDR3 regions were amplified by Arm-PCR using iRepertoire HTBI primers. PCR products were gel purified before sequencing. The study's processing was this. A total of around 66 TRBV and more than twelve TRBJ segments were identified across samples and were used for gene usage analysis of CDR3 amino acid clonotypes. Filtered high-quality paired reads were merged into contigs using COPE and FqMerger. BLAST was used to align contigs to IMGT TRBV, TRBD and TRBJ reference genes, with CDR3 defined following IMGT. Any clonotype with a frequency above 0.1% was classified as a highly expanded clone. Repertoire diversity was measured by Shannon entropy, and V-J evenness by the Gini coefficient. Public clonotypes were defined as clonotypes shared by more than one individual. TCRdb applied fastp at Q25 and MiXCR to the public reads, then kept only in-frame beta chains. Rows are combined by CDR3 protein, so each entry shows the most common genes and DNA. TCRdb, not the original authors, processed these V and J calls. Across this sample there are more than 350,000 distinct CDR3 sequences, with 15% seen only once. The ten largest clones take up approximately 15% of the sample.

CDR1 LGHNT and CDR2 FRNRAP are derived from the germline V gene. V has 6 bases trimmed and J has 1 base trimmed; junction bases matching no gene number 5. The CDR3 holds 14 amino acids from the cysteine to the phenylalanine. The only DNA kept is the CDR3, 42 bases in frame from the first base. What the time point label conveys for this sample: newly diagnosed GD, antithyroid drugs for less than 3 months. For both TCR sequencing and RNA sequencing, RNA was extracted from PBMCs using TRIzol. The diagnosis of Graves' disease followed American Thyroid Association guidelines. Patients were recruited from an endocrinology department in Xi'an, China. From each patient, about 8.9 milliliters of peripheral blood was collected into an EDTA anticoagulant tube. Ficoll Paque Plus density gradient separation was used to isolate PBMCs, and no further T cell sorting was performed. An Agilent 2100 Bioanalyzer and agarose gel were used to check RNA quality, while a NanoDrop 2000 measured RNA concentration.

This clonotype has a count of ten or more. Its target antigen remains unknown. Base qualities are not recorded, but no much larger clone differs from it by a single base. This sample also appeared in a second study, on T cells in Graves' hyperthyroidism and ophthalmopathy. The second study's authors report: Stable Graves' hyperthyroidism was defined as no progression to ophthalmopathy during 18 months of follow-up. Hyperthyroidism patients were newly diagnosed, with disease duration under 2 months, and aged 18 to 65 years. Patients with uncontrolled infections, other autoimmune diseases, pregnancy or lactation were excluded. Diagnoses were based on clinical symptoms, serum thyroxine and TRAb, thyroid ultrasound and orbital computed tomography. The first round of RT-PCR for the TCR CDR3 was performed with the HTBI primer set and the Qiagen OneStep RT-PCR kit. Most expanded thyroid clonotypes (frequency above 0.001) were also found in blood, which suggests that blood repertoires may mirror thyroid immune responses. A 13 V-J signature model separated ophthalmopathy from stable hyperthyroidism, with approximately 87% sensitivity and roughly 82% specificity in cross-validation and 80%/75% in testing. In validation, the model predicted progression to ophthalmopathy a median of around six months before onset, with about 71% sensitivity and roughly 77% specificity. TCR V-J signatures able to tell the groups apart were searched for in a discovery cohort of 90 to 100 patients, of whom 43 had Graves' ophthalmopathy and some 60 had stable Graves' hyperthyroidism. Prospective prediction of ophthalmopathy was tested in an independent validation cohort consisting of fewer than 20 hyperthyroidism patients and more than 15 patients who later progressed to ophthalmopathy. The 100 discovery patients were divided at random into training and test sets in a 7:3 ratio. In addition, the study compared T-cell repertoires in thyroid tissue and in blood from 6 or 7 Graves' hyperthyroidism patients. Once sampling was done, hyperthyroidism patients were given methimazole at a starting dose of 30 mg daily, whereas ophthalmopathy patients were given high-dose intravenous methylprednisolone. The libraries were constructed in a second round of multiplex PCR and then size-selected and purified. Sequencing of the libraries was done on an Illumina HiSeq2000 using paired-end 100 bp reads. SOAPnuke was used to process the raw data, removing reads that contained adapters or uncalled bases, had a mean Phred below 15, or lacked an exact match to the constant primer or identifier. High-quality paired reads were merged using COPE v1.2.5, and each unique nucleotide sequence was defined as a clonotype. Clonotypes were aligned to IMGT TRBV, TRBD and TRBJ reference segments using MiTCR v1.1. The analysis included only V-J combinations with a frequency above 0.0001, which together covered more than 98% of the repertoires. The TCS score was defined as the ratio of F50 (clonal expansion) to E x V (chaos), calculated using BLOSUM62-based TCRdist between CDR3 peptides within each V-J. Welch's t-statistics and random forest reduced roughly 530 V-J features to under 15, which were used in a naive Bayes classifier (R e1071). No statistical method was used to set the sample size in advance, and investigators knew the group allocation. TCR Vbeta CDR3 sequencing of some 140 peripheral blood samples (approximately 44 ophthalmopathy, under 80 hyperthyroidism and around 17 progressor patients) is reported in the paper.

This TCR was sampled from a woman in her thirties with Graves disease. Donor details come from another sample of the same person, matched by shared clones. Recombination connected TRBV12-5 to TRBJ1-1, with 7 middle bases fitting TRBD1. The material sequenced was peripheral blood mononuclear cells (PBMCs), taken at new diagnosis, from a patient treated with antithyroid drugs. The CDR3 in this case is CASGPQGGNTEAFF. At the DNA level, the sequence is TGTGCTAGTGGCCCCCAGGGGGGGAACACTGAAGCTTTCTTT.